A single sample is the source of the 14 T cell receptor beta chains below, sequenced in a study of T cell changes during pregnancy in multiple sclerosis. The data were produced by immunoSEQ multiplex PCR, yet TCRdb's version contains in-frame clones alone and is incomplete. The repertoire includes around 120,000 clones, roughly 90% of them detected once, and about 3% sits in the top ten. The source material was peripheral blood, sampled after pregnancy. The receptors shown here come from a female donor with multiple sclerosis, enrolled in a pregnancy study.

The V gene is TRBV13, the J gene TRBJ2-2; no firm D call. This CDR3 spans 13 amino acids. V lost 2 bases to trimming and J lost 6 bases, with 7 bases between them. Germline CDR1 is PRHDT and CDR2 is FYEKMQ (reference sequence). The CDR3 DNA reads TGTGCCAGCAGCTTAATTGCAGCCGGGGAGCTGTTTTTT. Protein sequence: CASSLIAAGELFF.

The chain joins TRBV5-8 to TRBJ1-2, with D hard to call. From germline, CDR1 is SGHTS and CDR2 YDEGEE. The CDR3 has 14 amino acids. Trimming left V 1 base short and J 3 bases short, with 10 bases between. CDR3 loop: CASSLSYEDYGYTF. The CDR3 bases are TGTGCCAGCAGCTTGTCGTACGAGGACTATGGCTACACCTTC.

The CDR3 DNA reads TGCGCCAGCGCCCGAGGGGGGGGAAGGAATGAGCAGTTCTTC. Its translation: CASARGGGRNEQFF. The chain employs TRBV5-1 and TRBJ2-1; a possible D gene is TRBD2 (7 bases). Germline V gives CDR1 SGHRS, CDR2 YFSETQ. V was trimmed by 7 bases and J by 7 bases, leaving 18 bases between them. The CDR3 covers 14 residues. The whole variable domain, filled in from reference TRBV5-1 and TRBJ2-1, reads KAGVTQTPRYLIKTRGQQVTLSCSPISGHRSVSWYQQTPGQGLQFLFEYFSETQRNKGNFPGRFSGRQFSNSRSEMNVSTLELGDSALYLCASARGGGRNEQFFGPGTRLTVL.

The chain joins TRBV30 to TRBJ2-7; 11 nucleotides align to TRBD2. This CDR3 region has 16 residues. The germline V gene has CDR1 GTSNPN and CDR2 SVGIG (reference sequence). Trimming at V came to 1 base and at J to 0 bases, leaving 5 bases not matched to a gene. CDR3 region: CAWSGTSGQSSYEQYF. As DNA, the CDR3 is TGTGCCTGGAGTGGGACTAGCGGGCAGAGCTCCTACGAGCAGTACTTC.

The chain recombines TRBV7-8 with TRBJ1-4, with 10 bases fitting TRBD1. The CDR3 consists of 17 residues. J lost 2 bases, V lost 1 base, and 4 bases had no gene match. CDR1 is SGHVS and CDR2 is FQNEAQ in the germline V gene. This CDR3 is CASSLGDRGGTNEKLFF. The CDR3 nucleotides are TGTGCCAGCAGCTTAGGGGACAGGGGCGGGACTAATGAAAAACTGTTTTTT.

Here the CDR3 DNA reads TGTGCCAGCAGCTTAGGCAGGAGGGATCAGCCCCAGCATTTT. Translated: CASSLGRRDQPQHF. The chain couples TRBV7-6 to TRBJ1-5; D is uncertain. The CDR3 loop spans 14 amino acids. The V and J ends lost 1 base and 5 bases respectively, with 9 bases between them. Germline V gene data show CDR1 as SGHVS and CDR2 as FNYEAQ.

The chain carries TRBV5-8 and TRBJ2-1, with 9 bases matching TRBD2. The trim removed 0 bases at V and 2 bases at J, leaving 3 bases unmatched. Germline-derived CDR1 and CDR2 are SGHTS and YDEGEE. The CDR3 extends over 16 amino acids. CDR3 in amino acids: CASSLAPSGAYNEQFF. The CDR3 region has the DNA TGTGCCAGCAGCTTGGCCCCTAGCGGGGCCTACAATGAGCAGTTCTTC. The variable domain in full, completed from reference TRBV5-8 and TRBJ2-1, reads EAGVTQSPTHLIKTRGQQATLRCSPISGHTSVYWYQQALGLGLQFLLWYDEGEERNRGNFPPRFSGRQFPNYSSELNVNALELEDSALYLCASSLAPSGAYNEQFFGPGTRLTVL.

This CDR3 reads CASSLGTGVSYEQYF. DNA for the CDR3: TGTGCCAGCAGCTTGGGAACGGGTGTCTCCTACGAGCAGTACTTC. The chain employs TRBV5-6 and TRBJ2-7; no firm D call. CDR1 SGHDT and CDR2 YYEEEE come from the germline V gene. This CDR3 has 15 residues. V was pared by 0 bases and J by 0 bases, with 10 bases between.

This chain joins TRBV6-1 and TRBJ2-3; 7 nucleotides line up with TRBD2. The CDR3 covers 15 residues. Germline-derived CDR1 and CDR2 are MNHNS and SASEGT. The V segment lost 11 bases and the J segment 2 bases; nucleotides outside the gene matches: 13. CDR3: CAARPASGHTDTQYF. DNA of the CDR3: TGTGCCGCGCGGCCTGCTAGCGGACACACAGATACGCAGTATTTT.

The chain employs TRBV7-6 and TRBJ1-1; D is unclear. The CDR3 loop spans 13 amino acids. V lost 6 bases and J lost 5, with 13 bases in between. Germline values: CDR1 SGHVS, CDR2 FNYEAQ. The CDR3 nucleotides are TGTGCCAGCAGAGGGATGGGAGGTACTGAAGCTTTCTTT. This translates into CASRGMGGTEAFF.

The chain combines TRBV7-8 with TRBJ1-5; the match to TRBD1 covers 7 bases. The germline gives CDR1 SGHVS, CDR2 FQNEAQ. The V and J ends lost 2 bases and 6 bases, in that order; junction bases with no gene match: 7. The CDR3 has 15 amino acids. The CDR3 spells CASSLRQGPIQPQHF. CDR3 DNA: TGTGCCAGCAGCTTACGACAGGGCCCGATTCAGCCCCAGCATTTT. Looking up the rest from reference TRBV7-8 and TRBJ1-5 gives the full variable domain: GAGVSQSPRYKVAKRGQDVALRCDPISGHVSLFWYQQALGQGPEFLTYFQNEAQLDKSGLPSDRFFAERPEGSVSTLKIQRTQQEDSAVYLCASSLRQGPIQPQHFGDGTRLSIL.

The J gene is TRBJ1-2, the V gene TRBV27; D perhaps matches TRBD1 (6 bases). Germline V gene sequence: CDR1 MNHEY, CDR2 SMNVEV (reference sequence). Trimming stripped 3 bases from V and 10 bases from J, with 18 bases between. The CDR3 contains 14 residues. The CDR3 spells CASSLAPGRGDYTF. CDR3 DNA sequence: TGTGCCAGCAGTTTGGCCCCGGGGAGGGGGGACTACACCTTC.

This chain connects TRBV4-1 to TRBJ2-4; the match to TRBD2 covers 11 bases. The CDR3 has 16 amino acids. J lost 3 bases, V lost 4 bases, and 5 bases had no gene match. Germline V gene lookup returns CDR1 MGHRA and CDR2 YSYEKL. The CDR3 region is CASSRLAGLVKNIQYF. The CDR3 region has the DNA TGCGCCAGCAGCCGACTAGCGGGGTTGGTCAAAAACATTCAGTACTTC.

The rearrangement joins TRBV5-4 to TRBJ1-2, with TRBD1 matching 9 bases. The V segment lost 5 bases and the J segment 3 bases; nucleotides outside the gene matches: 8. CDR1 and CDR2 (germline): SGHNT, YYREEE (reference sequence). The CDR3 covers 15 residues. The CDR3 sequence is CASSPPRDRDYGYTF. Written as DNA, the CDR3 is TGTGCCAGCAGTCCGCCCCGGGACAGGGACTATGGCTACACCTTC. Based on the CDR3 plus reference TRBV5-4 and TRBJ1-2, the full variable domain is ETGVTQSPTHLIKTRGQQVTLRCSSQSGHNTVSWYQQALGQGPQFIFQYYREEENGRGNFPPRFSGLQFPNYSSELNVNALELDDSALYLCASSPPRDRDYGYTFGSGTRLTVV.